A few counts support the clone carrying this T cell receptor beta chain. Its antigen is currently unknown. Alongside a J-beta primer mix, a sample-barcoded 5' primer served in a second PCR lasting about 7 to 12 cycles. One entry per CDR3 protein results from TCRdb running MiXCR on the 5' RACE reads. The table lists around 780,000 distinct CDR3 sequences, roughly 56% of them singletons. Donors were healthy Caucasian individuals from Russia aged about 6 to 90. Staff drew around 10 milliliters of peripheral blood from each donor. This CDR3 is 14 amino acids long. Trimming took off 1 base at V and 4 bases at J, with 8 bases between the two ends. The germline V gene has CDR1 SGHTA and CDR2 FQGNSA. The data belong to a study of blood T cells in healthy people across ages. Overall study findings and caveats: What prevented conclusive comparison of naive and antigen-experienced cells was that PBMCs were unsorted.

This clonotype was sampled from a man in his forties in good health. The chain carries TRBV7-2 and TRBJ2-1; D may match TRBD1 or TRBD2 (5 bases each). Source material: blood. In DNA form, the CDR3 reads TGTGCCAGCAGCTTAGTTGGGGGTTACAATGAGCAGTTCTTC. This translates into CASSLVGGYNEQFF.